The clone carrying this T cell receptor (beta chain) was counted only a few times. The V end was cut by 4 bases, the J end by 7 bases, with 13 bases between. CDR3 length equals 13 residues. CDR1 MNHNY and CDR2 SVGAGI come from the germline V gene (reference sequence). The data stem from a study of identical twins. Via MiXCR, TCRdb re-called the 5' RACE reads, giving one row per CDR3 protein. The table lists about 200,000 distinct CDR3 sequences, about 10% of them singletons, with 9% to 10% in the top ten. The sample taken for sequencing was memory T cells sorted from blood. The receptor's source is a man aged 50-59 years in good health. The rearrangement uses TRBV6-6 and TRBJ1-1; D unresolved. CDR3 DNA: TGTGCCAGCAGTTCCTTTTCGGCGAGTGAAGCTTTCTTT. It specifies CASSSFSASEAFF.